This TCR beta chain was obtained from a study of T cells after yellow fever vaccination. This CDR3 is 15 amino acids long. Per germline, CDR1 SEHNR and CDR2 FQNEAQ (reference sequence). V shed 4 bases, J shed 5 bases, and the junction held 7 bases outside the gene matches. TCRdb itself ran the 5' RACE reads through MiXCR, one entry per CDR3 protein. The sample lists 45,000 to 60,000 distinct CDR3 sequences, around 6.7% seen once, with less than 25% in the top ten. Source: CD8+ T cells not binding an NS4B(214-222) dextramer, sorted from PBMCs, taken roughly seven weeks after the first yellow fever vaccination. The sequence was obtained from a man younger than 30 who received the YFV17D yellow fever vaccine. The chain has TRBV7-9 and TRBJ1-1, with 10 bases that match TRBD1. This CDR3 reads CASSYPDRGLTEAFF. Written as DNA, the CDR3 is TGTGCCAGCAGCTACCCCGACAGGGGGCTTACTGAAGCTTTCTTT.